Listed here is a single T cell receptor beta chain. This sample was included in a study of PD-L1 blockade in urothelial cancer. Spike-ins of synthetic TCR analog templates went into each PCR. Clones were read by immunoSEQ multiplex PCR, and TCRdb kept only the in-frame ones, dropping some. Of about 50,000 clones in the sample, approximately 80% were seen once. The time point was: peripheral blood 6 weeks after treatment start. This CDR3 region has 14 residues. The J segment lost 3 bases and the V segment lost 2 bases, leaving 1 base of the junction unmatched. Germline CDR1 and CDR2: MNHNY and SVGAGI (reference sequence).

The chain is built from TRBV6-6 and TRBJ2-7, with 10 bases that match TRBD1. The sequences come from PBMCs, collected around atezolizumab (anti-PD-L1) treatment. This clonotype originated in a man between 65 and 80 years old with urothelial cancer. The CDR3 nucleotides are TGTGCCAGCAGTTACGACAGGGGGCTCTACGAGCAGTACTTC. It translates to CASSYDRGLYEQYF.